These 2 T cell receptor beta chains originate from one sample sequenced in a study of blood T cell repertoires in COVID-19. Only in-frame clones appear in the TCRdb table, and some are missing; sequencing was by immunoSEQ multiplex PCR. The sample lists approximately 260,000 clones, over 80% occurring once. Specimen: peripheral blood. Every receptor here comes from a man aged 55 to 69 who had recovered from COVID-19.

The rearrangement links TRBV5-5 to TRBJ1-4; the D gene is possibly TRBD1 (5 bases). Germline V CDR1 and CDR2: SGHKS, YYEKEE (reference sequence). This CDR3 has 13 residues. The V end was cut by 7 bases, the J end by 4 bases, with 11 bases between. In nucleotides, the CDR3 is TGTGCCAGCTTCAGGGATGGTAATGAAAAACTGTTTTTT. Translation gives CASFRDGNEKLFF.

This clone has only one observation. The chain is built from TRBV12-5 and TRBJ2-7, with D maybe TRBD1 (5 bases). Germline CDR1 LGHNT, CDR2 FRNRAP. Trimming removed 0 bases at V and 2 bases at J, with 14 bases between. This CDR3 is built from 16 residues. DNA for the CDR3: TGTGCTAGTGGTTTGGTACATGGGGCGGTTACCTACGAGCAGTACTTC. This translates into CASGLVHGAVTYEQYF.